Shown below are 5 T cell receptor beta chains from a single sample sequenced in a study of metastatic and nonmetastatic thyroid tumors. TCRdb used MiXCR to call clones anew from the PCR reads. The sample lists fewer than 40,000 clones; around 32% were seen once. Patients had received no treatment of any kind before thyroid surgery. Material for sequencing was blood. The receptors come from a female donor with papillary thyroid cancer or a benign thyroid nodule (not recorded which). Some clones in this sample may be carry-over from other donors' samples.

This clone was detected ten times or more. V gene TRBV6-1 combines with J gene TRBJ1-2; 10 bases match TRBD1. The CDR3 has 14 residues. CDR1 and CDR2 (germline): MNHNS, SASEGT. Losses at the gene ends were 5 bases for V and 6 bases for J; bases not matched to a gene: 6. The CDR3 DNA is TGTGCCAGCAGTATCCCGGGACAGGGGAATGGCTACACCTTC. Residues: CASSIPGQGNGYTF.

Notes on this clone: A read error is possible here, since a much larger clone lies one base away. V is TRBV11-1 and J is TRBJ2-1; TRBD2 matches at 7 bases. V trimming: 6 bases; J trimming: 0 bases; junction bases outside the gene matches: 5. Germline CDR1 reads SGHAT; CDR2 reads FQDESV (reference sequence). This CDR3 region has 15 residues. The CDR3 here is CASRTSRSSYNEQFF. The CDR3 DNA follows: TGTGCCAGCAGGACTAGCAGGAGCTCCTACAATGAGCAGTTCTTC.

This chain uses TRBV18 with TRBJ1-1; D is possibly TRBD1 (6 bases). Germline CDR1 reads KGHSH; CDR2 reads LQKENI. The CDR3 is 17 residues long. V lost 6 bases, J lost 0 bases, and 20 bases lay in between. CDR3 in amino acids: CASSLSRETGLNTEAFF. The CDR3 DNA reads TGTGCCAGCTCCCTAAGTCGTGAGACAGGACTGAACACTGAAGCTTTCTTT.

CDR3 region: CASSELRGERNTIYF. Here the CDR3 DNA reads TGTGCCAGCAGTGAACTCCGGGGCGAGAGAAACACCATATATTTT. The V and J genes are TRBV6-1 and TRBJ1-3, with D tentatively TRBD1 (5 bases). Trimming took off 2 bases at V and 5 bases at J, with 13 bases between the two ends. Germline CDR1 and CDR2: MNHNS and SASEGT. This CDR3 is 15 amino acids long.

This clone was recorded at least ten times. The rearrangement uses TRBV28 and TRBJ2-1; 7 bases agree with TRBD2. The trim removed 5 bases at V and 8 bases at J, leaving 15 bases unmatched. The CDR3 length is 16 residues. The germline CDR1 and CDR2 sequences are MDHEN and SYDVKM. The CDR3 bases are TGTGCCAGCAGTGAACCCCGGGGCGGGAGTAGGTATGAGCAGTTCTTC. Its translation: CASSEPRGGSRYEQFF.